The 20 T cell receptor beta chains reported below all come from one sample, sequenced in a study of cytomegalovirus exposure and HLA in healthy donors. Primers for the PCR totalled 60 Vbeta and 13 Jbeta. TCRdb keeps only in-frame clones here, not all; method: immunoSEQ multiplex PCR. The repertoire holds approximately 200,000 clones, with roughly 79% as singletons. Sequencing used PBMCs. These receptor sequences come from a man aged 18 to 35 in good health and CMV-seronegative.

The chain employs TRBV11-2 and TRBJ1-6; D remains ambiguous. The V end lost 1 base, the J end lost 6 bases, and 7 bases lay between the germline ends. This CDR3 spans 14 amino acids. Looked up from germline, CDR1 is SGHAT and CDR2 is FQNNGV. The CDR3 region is CASSLGHINSPLHF. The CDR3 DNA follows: TGTGCCAGCAGCTTAGGGCATATTAATTCACCCCTCCACTTT.

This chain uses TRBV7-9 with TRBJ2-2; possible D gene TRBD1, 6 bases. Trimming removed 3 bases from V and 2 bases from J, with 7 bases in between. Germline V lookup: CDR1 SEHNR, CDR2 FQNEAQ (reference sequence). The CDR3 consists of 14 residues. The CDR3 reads CASSLTGNTGELFF. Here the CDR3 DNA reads TGTGCCAGCAGCTTGACAGGAAACACCGGGGAGCTGTTTTTT. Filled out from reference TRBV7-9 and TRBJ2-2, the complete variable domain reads DTGVSQNPRHKITKRGQNVTFRCDPISEHNRLYWYRQTLGQGPEFLTYFQNEAQLEKSRLLSDRFSAERPKGSFSTLEIQRTEQGDSAMYLCASSLTGNTGELFFGEGSRLTVL.

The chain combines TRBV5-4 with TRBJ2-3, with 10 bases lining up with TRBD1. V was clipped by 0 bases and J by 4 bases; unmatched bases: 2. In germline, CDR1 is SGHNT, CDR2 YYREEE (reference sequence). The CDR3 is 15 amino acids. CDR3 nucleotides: TGTGCCAGCAGCTTGGCCGGGACAGGGGCAGATACGCAGTATTTT. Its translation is CASSLAGTGADTQYF.

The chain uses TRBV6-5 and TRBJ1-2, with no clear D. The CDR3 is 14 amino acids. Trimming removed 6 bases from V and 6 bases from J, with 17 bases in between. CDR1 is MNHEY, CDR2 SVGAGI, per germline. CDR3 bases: TGTGCCAGCAGCTCCCATCCGCGGAAAAATGGCTACACCTTC. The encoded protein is CASSSHPRKNGYTF.

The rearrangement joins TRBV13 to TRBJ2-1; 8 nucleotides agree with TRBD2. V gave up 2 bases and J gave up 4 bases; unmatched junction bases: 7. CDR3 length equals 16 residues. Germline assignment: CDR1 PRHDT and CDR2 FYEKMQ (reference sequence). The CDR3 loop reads CASSLNPGGPYNEQFF. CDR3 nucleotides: TGTGCCAGCAGCTTAAACCCGGGAGGGCCGTACAATGAGCAGTTCTTC.

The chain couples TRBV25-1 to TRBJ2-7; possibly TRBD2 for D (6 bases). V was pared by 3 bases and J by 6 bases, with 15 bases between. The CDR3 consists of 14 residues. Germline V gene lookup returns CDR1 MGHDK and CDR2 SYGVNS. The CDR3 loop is CASSDPKTGGEQYF. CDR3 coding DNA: TGTGCCAGCAGTGACCCCAAAACCGGGGGCGAGCAGTACTTC.

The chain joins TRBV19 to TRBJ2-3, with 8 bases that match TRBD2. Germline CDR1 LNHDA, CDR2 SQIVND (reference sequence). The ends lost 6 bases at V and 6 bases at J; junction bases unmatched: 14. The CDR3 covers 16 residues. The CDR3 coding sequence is TGTGCCAGTAGCCCCCCCGGCCGCGGGGGGCCGGATACGCAGTATTTT. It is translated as CASSPPGRGGPDTQYF.

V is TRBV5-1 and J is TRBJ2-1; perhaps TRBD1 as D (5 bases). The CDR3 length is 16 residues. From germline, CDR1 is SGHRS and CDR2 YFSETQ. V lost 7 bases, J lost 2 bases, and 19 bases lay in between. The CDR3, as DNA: TGCGCCAGCGGACCCGGTAGACAGCGAACCTACAATGAGCAGTTCTTC. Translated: CASGPGRQRTYNEQFF.

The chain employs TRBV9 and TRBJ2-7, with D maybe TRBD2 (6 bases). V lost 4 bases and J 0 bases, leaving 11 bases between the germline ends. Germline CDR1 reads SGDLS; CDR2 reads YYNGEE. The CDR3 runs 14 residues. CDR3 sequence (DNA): TGTGCCAGCAGCCCCGGCGGGGACTCCTACGAGCAGTACTTC. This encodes CASSPGGDSYEQYF.

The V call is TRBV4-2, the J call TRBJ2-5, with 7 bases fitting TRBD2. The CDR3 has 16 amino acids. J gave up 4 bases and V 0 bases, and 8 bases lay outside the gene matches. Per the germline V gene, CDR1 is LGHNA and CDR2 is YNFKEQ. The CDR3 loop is CASSQDVGGVRETQYF. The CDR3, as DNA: TGTGCCAGCAGCCAAGATGTGGGGGGGGTAAGAGAGACCCAGTACTTC.

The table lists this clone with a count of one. The CDR3 sequence: CASRLTGGNTEAFF. Here the CDR3 DNA reads TGTGCCAGTAGGTTGACAGGGGGAAACACTGAAGCTTTCTTT. V usage is TRBV19 and J usage is TRBJ1-1; 9 bases agree with TRBD1. The ends lost 6 bases at V and 2 bases at J; junction bases unmatched: 4. Germline CDR1 LNHDA, CDR2 SQIVND (reference sequence). CDR3 length: 14 residues.

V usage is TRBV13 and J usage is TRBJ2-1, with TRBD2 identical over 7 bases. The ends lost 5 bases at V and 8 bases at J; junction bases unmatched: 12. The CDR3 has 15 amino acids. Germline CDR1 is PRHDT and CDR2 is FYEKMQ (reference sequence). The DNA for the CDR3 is TGTGCCAGCAGCCCGGGACTGTCGGGAGGCGATGAGCAGTTCTTC. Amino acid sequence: CASSPGLSGGDEQFF.

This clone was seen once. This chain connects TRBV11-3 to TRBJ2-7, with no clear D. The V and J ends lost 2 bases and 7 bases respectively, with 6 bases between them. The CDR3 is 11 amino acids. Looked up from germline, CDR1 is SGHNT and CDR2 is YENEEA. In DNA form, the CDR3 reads TGTGCCAGCAGCTTAACCGGGGAGCAGTACTTC. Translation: CASSLTGEQYF.

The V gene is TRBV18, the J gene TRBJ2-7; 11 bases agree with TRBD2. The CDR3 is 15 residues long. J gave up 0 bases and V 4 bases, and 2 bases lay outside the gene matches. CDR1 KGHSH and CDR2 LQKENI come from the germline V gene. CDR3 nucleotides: TGTGCCAGCTCACTGACTAGCGGGGACTCCTACGAGCAGTACTTC. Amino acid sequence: CASSLTSGDSYEQYF.

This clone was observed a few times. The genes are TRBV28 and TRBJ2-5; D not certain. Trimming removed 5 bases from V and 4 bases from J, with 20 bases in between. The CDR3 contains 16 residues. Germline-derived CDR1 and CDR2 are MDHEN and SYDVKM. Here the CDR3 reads CASSPLRSRWLETQYF. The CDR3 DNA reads TGTGCCAGCAGTCCCCTGAGGAGTCGTTGGTTAGAGACCCAGTACTTC.

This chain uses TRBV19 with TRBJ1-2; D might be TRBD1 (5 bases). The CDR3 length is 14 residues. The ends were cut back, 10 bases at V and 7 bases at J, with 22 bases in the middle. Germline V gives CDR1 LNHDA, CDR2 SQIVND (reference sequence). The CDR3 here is CATNPSGNSGGYTF. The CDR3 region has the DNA TGTGCCACGAACCCATCAGGGAATTCAGGTGGCTACACCTTC. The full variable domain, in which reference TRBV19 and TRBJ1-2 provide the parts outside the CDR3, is DGGITQSPKYLFRKEGQNVTLSCEQNLNHDAMYWYRQDPGQGLRLIYYSQIVNDFQKGDIAEGYSVSREKKESFPLTVTSAQKNPTAFYLCATNPSGNSGGYTFGSGTRLTVV.

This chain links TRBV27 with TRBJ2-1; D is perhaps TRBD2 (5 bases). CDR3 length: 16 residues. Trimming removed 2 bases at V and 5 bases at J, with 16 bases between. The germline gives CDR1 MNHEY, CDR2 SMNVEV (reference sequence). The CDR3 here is CASSLGDWRANNEQFF. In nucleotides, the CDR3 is TGTGCCAGCAGTTTAGGAGACTGGCGGGCCAACAATGAGCAGTTCTTC.

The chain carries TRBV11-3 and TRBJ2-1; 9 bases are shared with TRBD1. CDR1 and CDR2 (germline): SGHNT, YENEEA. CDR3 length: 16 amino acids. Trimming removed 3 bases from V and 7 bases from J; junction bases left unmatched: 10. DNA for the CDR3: TGTGCCAGCAGCTTGGGCGGGACAGGGCCACTAAATGAGCAGTTCTTC. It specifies CASSLGGTGPLNEQFF. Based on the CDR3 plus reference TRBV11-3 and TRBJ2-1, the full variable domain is EAGVVQSPRYKIIEKKQPVAFWCNPISGHNTLYWYLQNLGQGPELLIRYENEEAVDDSQLPKDRFSAERLKGVDSTLKIQPAELGDSAVYLCASSLGGTGPLNEQFFGPGTRLTVL.

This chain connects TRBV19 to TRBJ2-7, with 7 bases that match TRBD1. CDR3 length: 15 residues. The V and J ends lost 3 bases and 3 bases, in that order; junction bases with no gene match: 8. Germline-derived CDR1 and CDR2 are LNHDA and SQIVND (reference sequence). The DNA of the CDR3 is TGTGCCAGTAGTATCGGAATGGACAGGAACTACGAGCAGTACTTC. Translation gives CASSIGMDRNYEQYF.

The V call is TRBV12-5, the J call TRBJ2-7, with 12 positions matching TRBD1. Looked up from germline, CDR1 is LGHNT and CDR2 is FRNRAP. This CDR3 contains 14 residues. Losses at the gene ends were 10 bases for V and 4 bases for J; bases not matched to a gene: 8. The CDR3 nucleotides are TGTGCTACTACACTGGGACAGGGGGCGTACGAGCAGTACTTC. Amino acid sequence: CATTLGQGAYEQYF.